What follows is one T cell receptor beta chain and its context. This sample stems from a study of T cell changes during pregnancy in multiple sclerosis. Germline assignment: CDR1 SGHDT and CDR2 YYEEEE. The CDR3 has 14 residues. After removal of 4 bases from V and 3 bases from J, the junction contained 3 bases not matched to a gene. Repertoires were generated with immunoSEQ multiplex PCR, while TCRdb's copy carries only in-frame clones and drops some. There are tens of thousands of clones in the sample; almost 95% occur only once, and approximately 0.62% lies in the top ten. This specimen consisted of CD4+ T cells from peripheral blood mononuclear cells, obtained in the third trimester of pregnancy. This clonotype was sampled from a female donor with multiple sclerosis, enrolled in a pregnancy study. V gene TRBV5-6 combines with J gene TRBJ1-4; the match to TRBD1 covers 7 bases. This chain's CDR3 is CASSTGQPNEKLFF. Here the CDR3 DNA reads TGTGCCAGCAGCACGGGACAGCCTAATGAAAAACTGTTTTTT.